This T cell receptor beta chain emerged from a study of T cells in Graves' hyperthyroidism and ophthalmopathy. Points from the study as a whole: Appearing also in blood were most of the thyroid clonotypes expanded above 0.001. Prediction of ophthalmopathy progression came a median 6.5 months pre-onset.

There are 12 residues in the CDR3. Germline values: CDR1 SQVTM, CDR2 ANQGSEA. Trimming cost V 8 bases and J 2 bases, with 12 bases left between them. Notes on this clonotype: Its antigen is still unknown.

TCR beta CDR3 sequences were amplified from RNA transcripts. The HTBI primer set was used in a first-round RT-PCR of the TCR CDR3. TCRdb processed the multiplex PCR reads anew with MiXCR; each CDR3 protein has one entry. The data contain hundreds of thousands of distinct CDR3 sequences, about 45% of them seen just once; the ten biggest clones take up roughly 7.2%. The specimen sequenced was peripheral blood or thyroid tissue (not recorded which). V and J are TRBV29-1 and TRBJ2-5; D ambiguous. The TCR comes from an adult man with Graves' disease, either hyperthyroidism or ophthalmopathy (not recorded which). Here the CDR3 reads CSLSGSQETQYF. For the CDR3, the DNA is TGCAGCTTGTCCGGGTCACAAGAGACCCAGTACTTC.